These T cell receptor beta chains were read from a single sample in a study of type 1 regulatory T cells. Their recognized antigens are unknown. From the reads, TCRdb called clonotypes with MiXCR, one entry per CDR3 protein. The top ten hold around 8% of the sample, which has about 42,000 distinct CDR3 sequences, 12% seen once. The sample consisted of cultured non-Tr1 T cells, either the whole culture or a sorted T cell fraction (not recorded which). The receptors stem from a human donor in good health. Both conserved end residues are part of each CDR3. Each record gives: V gene, clone size, CDR3 length, D gene, J gene, CDR3 DNA, CDR3 protein. A D gene is named only where the DNA matches it firmly. Size values are once, few and many counts, or a class for expanded clones, and some rows have none.

TRBV7-2	-	14	-	TRBJ1-5	TGTGCCAGCAGCTTAGTTGACAGCGTTGAGCCCCAGCATTTT	CASSLVDSVEPQHF
TRBV7-8	many	14	-	TRBJ2-2	TGTGCCAGTTCTTCCGGGAATCTTGGCGGGGAGCTGTTTTTT	CASSSGNLGGELFF
TRBV6-8	few	14	-	TRBJ2-2	TGTGCCGGCAGGCAGGGTACGAACACCGGGGAGCTGTTTTTT	CAGRQGTNTGELFF
TRBV11-2	few	17	-	TRBJ1-4	TGTGCCAGCAGCTTATTCCAGGGTCACCTCCTAAATGAAAAACTGTTTTTT	CASSLFQGHLLNEKLFF
TRBV20-1	many	13	-	TRBJ2-3	TGCAGTGCTAGCGAGGCGGGGACAGATACGCAGTATTTT	CSASEAGTDTQYF
TRBV6-1	many	13	-	TRBJ2-7	TGTGCCGGACGGGGGACGTCGACCTACGAGCAGTACTTC	CAGRGTSTYEQYF
TRBV20-1	-	12	-	TRBJ2-5	TGCAGTGCCCTTAAGCGGGCCAAGACCCAGTACTTC	CSALKRAKTQYF
TRBV7-9	many	16	TRBD1	TRBJ2-2	TGTGCCAGCAGCTCTGCAGGGGGCTCGAACACCGGGGAGCTGTTTTTT	CASSSAGGSNTGELFF
TRBV10-3	-	14	TRBD1	TRBJ1-2	TGTGCCATCACCCCGGACAGGGCCATCCGGGGCTACGCCTTC	CAITPDRAIRGYAF
TRBV5-1	few	15	-	TRBJ2-3	TGCGCCAGCAGCTTGGGCCATGGGGGAGCCGATACGCAGTATTTT	CASSLGHGGADTQYF
TRBV30	-	15	-	TRBJ2-3	TGTGCCTGGAGTGTACGCCGGGGATGGCCAGATACGCAGTATTTT	CAWSVRRGWPDTQYF
TRBV5-1	many	15	-	TRBJ1-1	TGCGCCAGCAGCTTGGATTGGGGCCGGGGGACTGAAGCTTTCTTT	CASSLDWGRGTEAFF
TRBV14	many	15	-	TRBJ2-4	TGTGCCAGCAGCCAACTACAGGGAGGCAAAAACATTCAGTACTTC	CASSQLQGGKNIQYF
TRBV12-3/TRBV12-4	few	13	-	TRBJ2-7	TGTGCCAGCAGTGACGTCCCCCTCTACGAGCAGTACTTC	CASSDVPLYEQYF
TRBV12-3/TRBV12-4	-	14	-	TRBJ2-5	TGTGCCAGCAACCGGGCCGGGGGCGCGGAGACCCAGTACTTC	CASNRAGGAETQYF
TRBV18	few	15	TRBD1	TRBJ2-6	TGTGCCAGCTCACCGGACAGGGCTGGGGCCAACGTCCTGACTTTC	CASSPDRAGANVLTF
TRBV7-9	few	13	-	TRBJ1-1	TGTGCCAGCAGCCCTCCTGTGGACACTGAAGCTTTCTTT	CASSPPVDTEAFF
TRBV19	-	11	-	TRBJ2-7	TGTGCCAGTATGGGAGTTGGGGGCAGGTACTTC	CASMGVGGRYF
TRBV18	-	13	TRBD1	TRBJ2-7	TGTGCCAGCTCACGACAGGGGACCTACGAGCAGTACTTC	CASSRQGTYEQYF
TRBV5-1	-	14	-	TRBJ1-2	TGCGCCAGCAGCCCAAGCTTTTCAGCTAGGGGCTACACCTTC	CASSPSFSARGYTF
TRBV27	many	17	TRBD2	TRBJ2-1	TGTGCCAGCAGGCCCGGACTAGCGGGCGGAACGTACAATGAGCAGTTCTTC	CASRPGLAGGTYNEQFF
TRBV20-1	-	14	TRBD2	TRBJ2-7	TGCAGTGCTAGGGCCCGGGAGGAGGTCTACGAGCAGTACTTC	CSARAREEVYEQYF
TRBV4-2	many	18	TRBD2	TRBJ2-3	TGTGCCAGCAGCCAGGACGGACTAGCGGCCTCTAGCACAGATACGCAGTATTTT	CASSQDGLAASSTDTQYF
TRBV4-3	-	14	TRBD2	TRBJ2-4	TGCGCCAGCAGCCAAGATTCTGGGGGGGGCATTCAGTACTTC	CASSQDSGGGIQYF
TRBV12-3/TRBV12-4	many	17	-	TRBJ1-3	TGTGCCAGCAGTTATAGTAGTGACCGTGTCTCTGGAAACACCATATATTTT	CASSYSSDRVSGNTIYF
TRBV20-1	-	12	-	TRBJ2-2	TGCAGTGCTAGGGCAGGGGCCGGGGAGCTGTTTTTT	CSARAGAGELFF
TRBV28	many	15	TRBD2	TRBJ2-1	TGTGCCAGCAGTGCTCCACAAGCGGGAGCCAATGAGCAGTTCTTC	CASSAPQAGANEQFF
TRBV9	many	12	-	TRBJ2-2	TGTGCCAGCAGGCCCCCCCGCGGGGAGCTGTTTTTT	CASRPPRGELFF
TRBV10-3	many	12	-	TRBJ1-1	TGTGCCATCAGTAGCAGGAACACTGAAGCTTTCTTT	CAISSRNTEAFF
TRBV7-9	-	15	-	TRBJ2-1	TGTGCCAGCAGCCCCCGTGCGACAGGGGAGGGTGAGCAGTTCTTC	CASSPRATGEGEQFF
TRBV7-2	many	15	TRBD2	TRBJ2-2	TGTGCCAGCAGCTGGACGGCTAGCGGGACCGGGGAGCTGTTTTTT	CASSWTASGTGELFF
TRBV5-1	-	21	-	TRBJ2-6	TGCGCCAGCAGCCCTCAAGGTGGCATCGTCCGGGGTAGCTCTGGGGCCAACGTCCTGACTTTC	CASSPQGGIVRGSSGANVLTF
TRBV28	-	15	-	TRBJ2-7	TGTGCCAGCAGCCAGCTAGCGACGGCCTCCTACGAGCAGTACTTC	CASSQLATASYEQYF
TRBV20-1	many	13	-	TRBJ1-3	TGCAGTGCCGACACAGGGTATGGAAACACCATATATTTT	CSADTGYGNTIYF
TRBV5-1	few	15	-	TRBJ2-2	TGCGCCAGCAGCGGGATACAGGGTAACACCGGGGAGCTGTTTTTT	CASSGIQGNTGELFF